Below, 5 T cell receptor beta chains from the same sample are listed, as sequenced in a study of T-cell reconstitution after alpha-beta-depleted transplantation in children. TCRbeta library construction was performed incorporating unique molecular identifiers. TCRdb analysed the PCR reads with MiXCR anew, one entry per CDR3 protein. The data show fewer than 250,000 distinct CDR3 sequences, with about a sixth seen just once and 43% held by the top ten. The sequencing here drew on PBMCs, mostly from graft donor cells, taken 360 days after TCRalphabeta/CD19-depleted stem cell transplant. The receptors derive from a male patient between 2 and 10 years old who had a stem cell transplant for acute lymphoblastic leukemia, so the T cells may come from the graft donor.

This clonotype occurred a few times. This chain joins TRBV4-3 and TRBJ2-7; 10 nucleotides line up with TRBD2. J lost 5 bases, V lost 0 bases, and 10 bases had no gene match. CDR3 length: 17 residues. CDR1 and CDR2 from the germline V gene are LGHNA and YSLEER. The CDR3 DNA sequence: TGCGCCAGCAGCCAAGAATGGTACTCTAGCGGGGGCCACGAGCAGTACTTC. Translation: CASSQEWYSSGGHEQYF.

This clonotype was observed a handful of times. The chain's CDR3 is CSADREETQYF. CDR3 bases: TGCAGCGCCGACAGAGAAGAGACCCAGTACTTC. The chain recombines TRBV29-1 with TRBJ2-5, with a weak D call TRBD1 (5 bases). The CDR3 runs 11 residues. CDR1 is SQVTM, CDR2 ANQGSEA, per germline. V was trimmed by 7 bases and J by 3 bases, leaving 9 bases between them.

This chain links TRBV20-1 with TRBJ2-2; 8 bases are shared with TRBD1. CDR1 is DFQATT, CDR2 SNEGSKA, per germline (reference sequence). This CDR3 is built from 15 residues. Trimming cost V 5 bases and J 4 bases; bases outside gene matches: 9. CDR3 in DNA: TGCAGTGCTCCTCGGACAGGGAGTAGCACCGGGGAGCTGTTTTTT. Translating it yields CSAPRTGSSTGELFF.

This clonotype showed up just a few times. V and J are TRBV3-1 and TRBJ2-7, with 9 bases matching TRBD1. This CDR3 comprises 15 residues. The V gene's germline CDR1 is LGHDT and CDR2 YNNKEL (reference sequence). V lost 0 bases and J lost 5; bases outside the gene matches: 5. This chain's CDR3 is CASSQDPGTGNEQYF. Here the CDR3 DNA reads TGTGCCAGCAGCCAAGACCCCGGGACAGGGAACGAGCAGTACTTC.

CDR3 loop: CASSPPTGVTEAFF. For the CDR3, the DNA is TGCGCCAGCAGCCCCCCGACAGGGGTGACTGAAGCTTTCTTT. The rearrangement joins TRBV5-1 to TRBJ1-1; 8 bases map to TRBD1. The CDR3 sequence is 14 residues long. Germline values: CDR1 SGHRS, CDR2 YFSETQ. V trimming: 4 bases; J trimming: 5 bases; junction bases outside the gene matches: 7.